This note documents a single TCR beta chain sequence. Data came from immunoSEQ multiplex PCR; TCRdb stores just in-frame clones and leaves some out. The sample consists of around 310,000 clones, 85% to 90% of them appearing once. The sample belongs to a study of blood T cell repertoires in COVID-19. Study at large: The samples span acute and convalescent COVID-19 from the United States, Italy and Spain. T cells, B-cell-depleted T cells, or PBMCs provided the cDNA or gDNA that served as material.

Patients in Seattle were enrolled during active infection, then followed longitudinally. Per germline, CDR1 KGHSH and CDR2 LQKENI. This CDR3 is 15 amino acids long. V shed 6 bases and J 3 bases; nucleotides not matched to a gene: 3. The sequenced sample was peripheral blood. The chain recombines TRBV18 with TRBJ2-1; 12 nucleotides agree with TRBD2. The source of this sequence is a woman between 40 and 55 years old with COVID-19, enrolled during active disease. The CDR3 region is CASSQGLAGYNEQFF. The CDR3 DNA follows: TGTGCCAGCTCTCAGGGACTAGCGGGCTACAATGAGCAGTTCTTC.